The 10 T cell receptor beta chains below were found in one sample sequenced in a study of shared clonotypes between healthy human individuals. Some clones are missing from TCRdb's copy, which holds only in-frame ones; the method was immunoSEQ multiplex PCR. Here the sample spans some 1.5 million clones, approximately 98% being singletons. The sample taken for sequencing was naive CD4+ T cells sorted from blood. Subset: CD45RA+ positively selected. The receptors shown here come from a man younger than 45 in good health.

Written as DNA, the CDR3 is TGTGCCAGCAGTTTATTTACTCCCGGGGAGCTGTTTTTT. Protein sequence: CASSLFTPGELFF. The chain employs TRBV27 and TRBJ2-2; D remains unclear. V was trimmed by 1 base and J by 6 bases, leaving 6 bases between them. There are 13 residues in the CDR3. CDR1 is MNHEY and CDR2 is SMNVEV in the germline V gene (reference sequence).

The chain employs TRBV2 and TRBJ1-6, with unresolved D. CDR3 length: 16 amino acids. Germline V gene data show CDR1 as SNHLY and CDR2 as FYNNEI. Trimming cost V 10 bases and J 10 bases, with 26 bases left between them. The CDR3 sequence: CAIKRGITSLSSPLHF. CDR3 bases: TGTGCCATAAAGCGGGGAATCACATCTTTATCCTCACCCCTCCACTTT.

The rearrangement links TRBV29-1 to TRBJ2-1, with TRBD1 identical over 7 bases. The CDR3 is 11 residues long. After removal of 8 bases from V and 5 bases from J, the junction contained 3 bases not matched to a gene. From germline, CDR1 is SQVTM and CDR2 ANQGSEA. CDR3 sequence: CSTGTDNEQFF. Here the CDR3 DNA reads TGCAGCACCGGGACAGACAATGAGCAGTTCTTC.

The chain couples TRBV29-1 to TRBJ2-7; no reliable D call. The CDR3 is 15 residues long. Looked up from germline, CDR1 is SQVTM and CDR2 is ANQGSEA. The V end lost 3 bases, the J end lost 1 base, and 16 bases lay between the germline ends. CDR3 coding DNA: TGCAGCGTTGAGGAGAGTGGGCCGTCGTCCTACGAGCAGTACTTC. It codes for CSVEESGPSSYEQYF.

The gene calls are TRBV28 and TRBJ1-1; D not resolved. This CDR3 contains 12 residues. V was pared by 3 bases and J by 7 bases, with 9 bases between. In germline, CDR1 is MDHEN, CDR2 SYDVKM. CDR3 DNA: TGTGCCAGCAGTTTGGGTTTTGATGAAGCTTTCTTT. Residues: CASSLGFDEAFF.

The chain carries TRBV7-2 and TRBJ1-2; D uncertain. Trimming removed 2 bases at V and 7 bases at J, with 14 bases between. Per the germline V gene, CDR1 is SGHTA and CDR2 is FQGNSA. The CDR3 is 14 residues long. The CDR3 here is CASSLSRPVGGYTF. The CDR3 coding sequence is TGTGCCAGCAGCTTAAGCAGACCAGTGGGTGGCTACACCTTC.

This chain connects TRBV10-3 to TRBJ1-5; TRBD1 might be the D (5 bases). Germline assignment: CDR1 ENHRY and CDR2 SYGVKD. The CDR3 is made up of 14 amino acids. The germline V and J ends were trimmed by 2 bases and 5 bases, with 10 bases remaining between them. CDR3 bases: TGTGCCATCAGTGAGGGGGGGACGGATCAGCCCCAGCATTTT. The encoded protein is CAISEGGTDQPQHF.

The genes are TRBV6-5 and TRBJ2-5; 9 bases are shared with TRBD2. Germline V gives CDR1 MNHEY, CDR2 SVGAGI. V dropped 0 bases and J dropped 5; count of bases not matched to a gene: 7. This CDR3 is 16 amino acids long. CDR3 nucleotides: TGTGCCAGCAGTTACTCGATTAGCGGGAGAGGGGAGACCCAGTACTTC. Protein sequence: CASSYSISGRGETQYF.

The gene calls are TRBV6-1 and TRBJ1-5; tentatively, D is TRBD1 (6 bases). The germline V gene encodes CDR1 MNHNS and CDR2 SASEGT. CDR3 length equals 13 residues. Trimming took off 9 bases at V and 4 bases at J, with 13 bases between the two ends. The DNA of the CDR3 is TGTGCCAGTTTAACAGGGCCAAATCAGCCCCAGCATTTT. This translates into CASLTGPNQPQHF.

This sequence joins TRBV2 and TRBJ2-5; D call uncertain. This CDR3 has 13 residues. Looked up from germline, CDR1 is SNHLY and CDR2 is FYNNEI. Trimming shortened V by 7 bases and J by 0 bases, and 9 bases separated the two germline ends. The DNA for the CDR3 is TGTGCCAGCACCAAATGGGACCAAGAGACCCAGTACTTC. Translated: CASTKWDQETQYF. Combining the CDR3 with reference TRBV2 and TRBJ2-5 gives the whole variable domain EPEVTQTPSHQVTQMGQEVILRCVPISNHLYFYWYRQILGQKVEFLVSFYNNEISEKSEIFDDQFSVERPDGSNFTLKIRSTKLEDSAMYFCASTKWDQETQYFGPGTRLLVL.